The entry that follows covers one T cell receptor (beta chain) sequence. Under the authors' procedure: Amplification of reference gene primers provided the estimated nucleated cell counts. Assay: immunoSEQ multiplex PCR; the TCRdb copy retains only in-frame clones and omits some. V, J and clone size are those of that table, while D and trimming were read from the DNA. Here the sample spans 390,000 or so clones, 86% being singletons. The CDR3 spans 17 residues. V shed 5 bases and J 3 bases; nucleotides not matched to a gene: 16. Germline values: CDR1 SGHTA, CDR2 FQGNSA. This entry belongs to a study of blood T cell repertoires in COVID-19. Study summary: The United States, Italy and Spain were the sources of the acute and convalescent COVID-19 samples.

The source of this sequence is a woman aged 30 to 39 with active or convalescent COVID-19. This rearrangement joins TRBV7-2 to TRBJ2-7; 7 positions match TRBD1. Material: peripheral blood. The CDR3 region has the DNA TGTGCCAGCAGCCGGTTTTGGGACAGCGTTGGAAGCTACGAGCAGTACTTC. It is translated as CASSRFWDSVGSYEQYF.